This is a list of T cell receptor beta chains from one sample in a study of shared clonotypes between healthy human individuals. Data came from immunoSEQ multiplex PCR; TCRdb stores just in-frame clones and leaves some out. Here the sample spans roughly 400,000 clones, roughly 96% being singletons. Specimen: memory CD8+ T cells sorted from blood. The receptors shown here come from a man under 40 in good health. Each CDR3 is given with its conserved first and last residue. Fields, in order: V gene, clone size, D gene, J gene, CDR3 DNA, CDR3 protein. D genes are given only for firm matches. Not every row has a clone size; where given, it reads once, few, many or a size class.

TRBV2	NA	NA	TRBJ1-2	TGTGCCAGCACAACTGTGGGGGGGGCCTATGGCTACACCTTC	CASTTVGGAYGYTF
TRBV4-1	NA	TRBD1	TRBJ2-7	TGCGCCAGCAGCCAGTATTTAGCAGGGGGCAACCACGAGCAGTACTTC	CASSQYLAGGNHEQYF
TRBV4-1	NA	TRBD2	TRBJ2-3	TGCGCCAGCAGCCACGGACTAGCGGGAATCACAGATACGCAGTATTTT	CASSHGLAGITDTQYF
TRBV6-5	NA	TRBD2	TRBJ2-1	TGTGCCAGCAGTCCTAGCGGGAGGTGGAGAAATGAGCAGTTCTTC	CASSPSGRWRNEQFF
TRBV5-5	NA	TRBD2	TRBJ2-2	TGTGCCAGCAGCTTGACTAGCGGGAGGGGCACCGGGGAGCTGTTTTTT	CASSLTSGRGTGELFF
TRBV5-1	NA	TRBD2	TRBJ2-3	TGCGCCAGCAGCCCCCCCGGCGGGAGAATGGCAGATACGCAGTATTTT	CASSPPGGRMADTQYF
TRBV25-1	NA	TRBD1	TRBJ1-5	TGTGCCAGCAGTAAGACAGGGTCCAATCAGCCCCAGCATTTT	CASSKTGSNQPQHF
TRBV28	NA	TRBD2	TRBJ2-7	TGTGCCACCGCTAGACTAGCGGGACTCTACGAGCAGTACTTC	CATARLAGLYEQYF
TRBV7-3	NA	NA	TRBJ2-2	TGTGCCAGCAGCCCAGCACGTAGTCACGGGGAGCTGTTTTTT	CASSPARSHGELFF
TRBV9	once	TRBD2	TRBJ2-3	TGTGCCAGCAGCGTAGCAGCGGGAGGAAGAACAGATACGCAGTATTTT	CASSVAAGGRTDTQYF
TRBV4-2	few	NA	TRBJ2-7	TGTGCCAGCAGCGAGCGGAGGGAGCAGTACTTC	CASSERREQYF
TRBV18	NA	TRBD1	TRBJ2-2	TGTGCCAGCTCAACGGGACAGGGGAACACCGGGGAGCTGTTTTTT	CASSTGQGNTGELFF
TRBV9	NA	TRBD2	TRBJ2-1	TGTGCCAGCAGCCAAACTAGCGGGAGGGGCAATGAGCAGTTCTTC	CASSQTSGRGNEQFF
TRBV19	NA	NA	TRBJ1-2	TGTGCCAGTAGTATTTACCAGGGACCCTATGGCTACACCTTC	CASSIYQGPYGYTF
TRBV11-2	NA	NA	TRBJ1-1	TGTGCCAGCAGCCCTTTCAGGGGCCCCGAGGGGGATGAAGCTTTCTTT	CASSPFRGPEGDEAFF
TRBV5-1	NA	TRBD1	TRBJ2-5	TGCGCCAGCAGCTTGGACTACCAGGGGGCAGGAGAGACCCAGTACTTC	CASSLDYQGAGETQYF
TRBV7-2	NA	NA	TRBJ2-7	TGTGCCAGCAGCTTAGGGGCTTTGTCTACCTCGAGCTCCTACGAGCAGTACTTC	CASSLGALSTSSSYEQYF
TRBV15	NA	NA	TRBJ2-7	TGTGCCACCAGCGTGACTCGTAGCTCCTACGAGCAGTACTTC	CATSVTRSSYEQYF
TRBV7-9	NA	NA	TRBJ2-5	TGTGCCAGCAGCTTACCTAGGACAGACCAAGAGACCCAGTACTTC	CASSLPRTDQETQYF
TRBV4-1	NA	TRBD1	TRBJ2-3	TGCGCCAGCAGCCATTCCACAGGGGGCTGGGGAACAGATACGCAGTATTTT	CASSHSTGGWGTDTQYF
TRBV5-6	once	NA	TRBJ1-1	TGTGCCAGCTCGACTAGGGGAATAATGAACACTGAAGCTTTCTTT	CASSTRGIMNTEAFF
TRBV27	NA	TRBD2	TRBJ2-2	TGTGCCAGCAGCCCTCGGGGAGCGGGAGGGGCCGGGGAGCTGTTTTTT	CASSPRGAGGAGELFF
TRBV7-2	NA	TRBD2	TRBJ2-1	TGTGCCAGCAGCACAGGACTAGCGGAATACAATGAGCAGTTCTTC	CASSTGLAEYNEQFF
TRBV2	NA	NA	TRBJ2-7	TGTGCCAGCAGTTACTCCTACGAGCAGTACTTC	CASSYSYEQYF
TRBV6-5	NA	NA	TRBJ1-5	TGTGCCAGCAGCCGGGACAGCAATCAGCCCCAGCATTTT	CASSRDSNQPQHF
TRBV28	NA	TRBD2	TRBJ2-5	TGTGCCAGCAGTTTATGGAGGGCTAGCGGGTTACCCTCACCTTACTTC	CASSLWRASGLPSPYF
TRBV21-1	NA	NA	TRBJ1-5	TGTGCCAGCAGATTCCACGTACATTGGCATCATCAGCCCCAGCATTTT	CASRFHVHWHHQPQHF
TRBV14	NA	TRBD1	TRBJ1-2	TGTGCCAGCAGCCAAGATCTGGACAGGCCTTATGGCTACACCTTC	CASSQDLDRPYGYTF
TRBV5-6	NA	NA	TRBJ2-3	TGTGCCAGCAGCTCCGGGACCAAAAACACAGATACGCAGTATTTT	CASSSGTKNTDTQYF
TRBV4-1	once	NA	TRBJ1-3	TGCGCCAGCAGCCAAACCCCCAGAGTTTTCTCTGGAAACACCATATATTTT	CASSQTPRVFSGNTIYF
TRBV7-8	NA	NA	TRBJ2-7	TGTGCCAGCAGGAGGGACTACGAGCAGTACTTC	CASRRDYEQYF
TRBV7-6	NA	TRBD2	TRBJ2-5	TGTGCCAGCAGCTTTCGAGCGGGAGGGCCTAGAGAGACCCAGTACTTC	CASSFRAGGPRETQYF
TRBV28	NA	NA	TRBJ1-1	TGTGCCAGCAGTGAACGCTTTGAAGCTTTCTTT	CASSERFEAFF
TRBV2	NA	NA	TRBJ2-2	TGTGCCAGCAGCCGAACCCCGACCGGGGAGCTGTTTTTT	CASSRTPTGELFF
TRBV10-3	NA	NA	TRBJ2-5	TGTGCCATCAGTGAGTCAGGGACACGAGAGACCCAGTACTTC	CAISESGTRETQYF
TRBV19	NA	NA	TRBJ2-7	TGTGCCAGTAGTATCGAGAGGGGCTCCTACGAGCAGTACTTC	CASSIERGSYEQYF
TRBV5-4	NA	TRBD2	TRBJ2-1	TGTGCCAGCAGCTACCCTAAAGCGGGAGGGCCCTACAATGAGCAGTTCTTC	CASSYPKAGGPYNEQFF
TRBV6-1	NA	NA	TRBJ2-3	TGTGCCAGCAGTGACCCAGGGGGGCGGGCCACAGATACGCAGTATTTT	CASSDPGGRATDTQYF
TRBV7-7	NA	NA	TRBJ2-5	TGTGCTAGCAGCCTAAATTTGGGTTTTAAAGAGACCCAGTACTTC	CASSLNLGFKETQYF
TRBV12-5	NA	NA	TRBJ1-2	TGTGCTAGTGGTTTGTCATATCCCCATGGGGTGGGGGATGGCTACACCTTC	CASGLSYPHGVGDGYTF
TRBV5-1	NA	NA	TRBJ2-1	TGCGCCAGCAGCCTTAGCGGAAATGAGCAGTTCTTC	CASSLSGNEQFF
TRBV5-1	NA	NA	TRBJ2-2	TGCGCCAGCAACACTTTTTCCATTACCGGGGAGCTGTTTTTT	CASNTFSITGELFF
TRBV10-1	NA	TRBD2	TRBJ2-7	TGCGCCAGCAGTGGGACTAGCGGAACCTACGAGCAGTACTTC	CASSGTSGTYEQYF
TRBV30	NA	NA	TRBJ1-4	TGTGCCTGGGGTTTTTTGGGGGGCGAAAAACTGTTTTTT	CAWGFLGGEKLFF
TRBV7-9	NA	NA	TRBJ2-1	TGTGCCAGCAGCTTGGAGTTCTTC	CASSLEFF
TRBV2	NA	TRBD1	TRBJ1-2	TGTGCCAGCACCGATCCGGGACAGGGCGACTATGGCTACACCTTC	CASTDPGQGDYGYTF
TRBV4-1	NA	TRBD2	TRBJ2-3	TGCGCCAGCAGCCAATCTAGCGGGAGAGGCACAGATACGCAGTATTTT	CASSQSSGRGTDTQYF
TRBV2	NA	TRBD1	TRBJ2-7	TGTGCCAGCAGTGAGGAGACAGGGGGAAACGAGCAGTACTTC	CASSEETGGNEQYF
TRBV4-1	NA	NA	TRBJ2-7	TGCGCCAGCAGCCAAGGGTCCGGGGAGGCCTACGAGCAGTACTTC	CASSQGSGEAYEQYF
TRBV4-1	NA	NA	TRBJ2-1	TGCGCCAGCAGCCACGGGCTGGGCGGTTACAATGAGCAGTTCTTC	CASSHGLGGYNEQFF
TRBV5-6	NA	NA	TRBJ2-7	TGTGCCAGCAGCTTGATGTCCTACGAGCAGTACTTC	CASSLMSYEQYF
TRBV7-6	NA	NA	TRBJ2-2	TGTGCCAGCAGCTTAGATCTGGGACTTTCGAACACCGGGGAGCTGTTTTTT	CASSLDLGLSNTGELFF